In this sample, the clone carrying this T cell receptor beta chain turned up a few times. What it binds is unknown. These data are taken from a study of T cells in Graves' hyperthyroidism and ophthalmopathy. Study at large: Staff took peripheral blood when the initial diagnosis was made, before any treatment began.

Overall study findings and caveats: Most thyroid clonotypes with frequency above 0.001 were detected in blood. Ophthalmopathy was distinguished from stable hyperthyroidism by 13 V-J signatures.

Each 10 ml fresh peripheral blood draw supplied the PBMCs. The CDR3 has 18 residues. Germline trimming cut 4 bases from V and 4 bases from J; bases unmatched to any gene: 14. CDR1 and CDR2 from the germline V gene are SGHTS and YDEGEE. TCR beta CDR3 regions were amplified from RNA. The HTBI primer set was used in a first-round RT-PCR of the TCR CDR3. TCRdb re-called the multiplex PCR reads through MiXCR, storing one row per CDR3 protein. This table has approximately 710,000 distinct CDR3 sequences, approximately 15% appearing once. The specimen sequenced was blood. The V call is TRBV5-8, the J call TRBJ2-5, with TRBD2 matching 12 bases. The receptor's source is a man over 45 with Graves' hyperthyroidism. The DNA of the CDR3 is TGTGCCAGCAGCCTAGCTCTAACTAGCGGGAGGCGGGGAGAGACCCAGTACTTC. Protein product: CASSLALTSGRRGETQYF.